This T cell receptor beta chain appears in the sequencing data of a study of lymphopenia after photon versus proton radiotherapy. Germline CDR1 SGHDT, CDR2 YYEEEE. The germline V and J ends were trimmed by 4 bases and 0 bases, with 10 bases remaining between them. This CDR3 has 14 amino acids. Clones were sequenced by immunoSEQ multiplex PCR, and TCRdb holds only the in-frame ones, with some missing. The sample shows some 7,000 clones, more than 75% of them seen only once. V and J are TRBV5-6 and TRBJ1-1; maybe TRBD1 (5 bases). This receptor was obtained from a man in his thirties or forties with gastric cancer. The material sequenced was peripheral blood, taken from a patient treated with photon-based radiotherapy. The CDR3 spells CASSTGTVNTEAFF. DNA of the CDR3: TGTGCCAGCAGCACCGGGACGGTGAACACTGAAGCTTTCTTT.